The clone carrying this T cell receptor beta chain was found once. Its specificity is not known. CDR1 and CDR2 from the germline V gene are LGHNA and YSLEER. Trimming took off 2 bases at V and 2 bases at J, with 13 bases between the two ends. The CDR3 runs 15 residues. The data derive from a study of vaccination and CD4 T cells after COVID-19. Regarding time point: late sampling 161 to 241 days after vaccination in a few convalescent patients. Indicated treatment: roughly 10-day PBMC culture with coronavirus spike peptide pools or control peptides (ViraFEST assay). ViraFEST grew antigen-specific T cells using peptide pools, then sequenced TCRs. The Oncomine TCR Beta short-read assay sequenced DNA from cultured CD4+ T cells. Genomic DNA was extracted from cultured CD4+ T cells. TCRdb passed the PCR reads through MiXCR, listing each CDR3 protein once. Of tens of thousands of distinct CDR3 sequences listed, around 41% are singletons.

This specimen was CD4+ T cells from blood, cultured in vitro, taken about 7 months after SARS-CoV-2 vaccination. This sequence originates from a human donor who had recovered from COVID-19. The J gene is TRBJ2-7, the V gene TRBV4-3; TRBD1 is a possible D gene (6 bases). The CDR3 nucleotides read TGCGCCAGCAGCCAATTAACAGGGTACGCCTACGAGCAGTACTTC. Translated, it gives CASSQLTGYAYEQYF.